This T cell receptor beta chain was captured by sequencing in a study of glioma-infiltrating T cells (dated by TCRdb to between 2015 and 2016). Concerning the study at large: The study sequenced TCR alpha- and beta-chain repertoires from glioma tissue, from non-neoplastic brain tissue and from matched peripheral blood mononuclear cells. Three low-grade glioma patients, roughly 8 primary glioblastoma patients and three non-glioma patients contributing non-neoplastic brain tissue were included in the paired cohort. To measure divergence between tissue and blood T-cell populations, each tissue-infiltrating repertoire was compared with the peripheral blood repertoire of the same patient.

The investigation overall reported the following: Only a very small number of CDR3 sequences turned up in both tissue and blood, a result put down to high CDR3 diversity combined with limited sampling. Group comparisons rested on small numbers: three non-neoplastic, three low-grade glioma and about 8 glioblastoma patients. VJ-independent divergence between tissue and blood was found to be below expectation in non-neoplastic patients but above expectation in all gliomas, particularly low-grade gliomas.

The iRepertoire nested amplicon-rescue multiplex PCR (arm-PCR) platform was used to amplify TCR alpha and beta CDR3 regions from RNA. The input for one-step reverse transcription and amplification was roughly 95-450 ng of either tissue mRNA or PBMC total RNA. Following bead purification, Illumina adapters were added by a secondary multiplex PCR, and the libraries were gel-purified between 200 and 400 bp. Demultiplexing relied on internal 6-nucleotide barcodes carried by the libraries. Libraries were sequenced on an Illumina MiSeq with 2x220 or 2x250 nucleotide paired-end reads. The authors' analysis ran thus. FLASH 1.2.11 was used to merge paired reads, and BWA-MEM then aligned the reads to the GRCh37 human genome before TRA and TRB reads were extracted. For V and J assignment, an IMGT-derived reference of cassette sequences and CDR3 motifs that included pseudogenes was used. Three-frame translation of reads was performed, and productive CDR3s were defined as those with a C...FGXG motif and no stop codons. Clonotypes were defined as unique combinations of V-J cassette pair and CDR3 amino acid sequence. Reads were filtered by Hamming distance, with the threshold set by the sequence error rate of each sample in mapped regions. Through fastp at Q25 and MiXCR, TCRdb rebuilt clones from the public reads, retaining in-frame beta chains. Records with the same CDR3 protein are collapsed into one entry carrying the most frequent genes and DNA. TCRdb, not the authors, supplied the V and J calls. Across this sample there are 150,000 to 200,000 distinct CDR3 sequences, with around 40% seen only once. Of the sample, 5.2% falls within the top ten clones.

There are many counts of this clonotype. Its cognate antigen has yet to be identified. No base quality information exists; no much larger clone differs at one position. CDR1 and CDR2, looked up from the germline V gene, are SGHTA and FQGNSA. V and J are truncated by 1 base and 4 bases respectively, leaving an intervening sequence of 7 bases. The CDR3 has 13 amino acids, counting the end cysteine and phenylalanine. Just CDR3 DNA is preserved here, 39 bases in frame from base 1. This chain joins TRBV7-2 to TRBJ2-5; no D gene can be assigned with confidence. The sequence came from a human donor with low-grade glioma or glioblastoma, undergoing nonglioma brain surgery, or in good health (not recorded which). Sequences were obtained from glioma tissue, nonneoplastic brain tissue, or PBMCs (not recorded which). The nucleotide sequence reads TGTGCCAGCAGCTTAGGGCGAGGAGAGACCCAGTACTTC. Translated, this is CASSLGRGETQYF.